This TCR beta chain is from a study of identical twins. Study conclusions and caveats: It was out-of-frame TCR alpha sharing in monozygotic twins that models underestimated. Twins shared out-of-frame alpha sequences with excess low generation probability. These conclusions were based on statistical analysis (cross-sectional, not following the same donors).

This clonotype was seen only once. Its matching antigen is unknown. V was clipped by 4 bases and J by 2 bases, with 14 bases between them. CDR3 length: 15 residues. Germline lookup yields CDR1 LNHNV and CDR2 YYDKDF (reference sequence). TCRdb independently ran MiXCR on the 5' RACE reads; one entry per CDR3 protein. The table shows 1.5 million to 2 million distinct CDR3 sequences, with under 35% occurring only once. The gene calls are TRBV15 and TRBJ1-2; TRBD1 is a possible D gene (5 bases). Sequenced input: cord blood. The sequence derives from a newborn girl in good health. This chain's CDR3 is CATSIDLGGNYGYTF. For the CDR3, the DNA is TGTGCCACCAGCATAGATCTTGGGGGGAACTATGGCTACACCTTC.